Given below is one TCR beta chain in context. Its antigen is not known. Trimming took 5 bases from V and 2 from J; bases not matched to a gene: 11. The CDR3 has 17 residues. CDR1 is SGHVS and CDR2 is FQNEAQ in the germline V gene. TCRdb independently ran MiXCR on the PCR reads; one entry per CDR3 protein. The profile shows 31,000 or so distinct CDR3 sequences, 49% of them singletons. The sample is drawn from a study of vaccination and CD4 T cells after COVID-19. Study-level background: Typically, post-vaccine samples were obtained a median roughly 70 days after dose two, within a range of 14 to 241. Sampling occurred at day 14 and days 161 to 241 post-vaccination in three convalescent patients. Notes on the study in general: Convalescent patients had a median approximately 90% of reactive clones appearing only post-vaccination. Spike mono-reactivity held for 304 of 307 vaccine-specific clones in convalescent patients.

Time point specified: late sampling 161 to 241 days after vaccination in three convalescent patients. The material sequenced was CD4+ T cells from blood, taken about 7 months after SARS-CoV-2 vaccination. This clonotype was obtained from a human donor who had recovered from COVID-19. The V and J genes are TRBV7-8 and TRBJ2-3, with TRBD2 matching over 9 bases. The CDR3 spells CASSGILAGWYTDTQYF. The CDR3 nucleotides read TGTGCCAGCAGCGGAATTCTAGCGGGATGGTACACAGATACGCAGTATTTT. Full variable domain (rest looked up from reference TRBV7-8 and TRBJ2-3): GAGVSQSPRYKVAKRGQDVALRCDPISGHVSLFWYQQALGQGPEFLTYFQNEAQLDKSGLPSDRFFAERPEGSVSTLKIQRTQQEDSAVYLCASSGILAGWYTDTQYFGPGTRLTVL.